This T cell receptor (beta chain) was observed in a study of blood T cells in healthy people across ages. V was trimmed by 3 bases and J by 9 bases, leaving 26 bases between them. The CDR3 extends over 17 amino acids. The germline V gene has CDR1 SGDLS and CDR2 YYNGEE. Together with a sample-barcoded 5' primer, a J-beta primer mix was included in a second PCR lasting about 6 to 12 cycles. One entry per CDR3 protein results from TCRdb running MiXCR on the 5' RACE reads. The sample lists roughly 1.5 million distinct CDR3 sequences, 35% to 45% occurring once. The chain is built from TRBV9 and TRBJ2-3, with a tentative D call TRBD1 (8 bases). Sequencing was carried out using blood. This TCR derives from a woman younger than 30 in good health. The chain's CDR3 is CASSAGQGGDLLDTQYF. The CDR3 DNA reads as TGTGCCAGCAGCGCAGGACAGGGAGGGGACCTTTTAGACACGCAGTATTTT. Filled out from reference TRBV9 and TRBJ2-3, the complete variable domain reads DSGVTQTPKHLITATGQRVTLRCSPRSGDLSVYWYQQSLDQGLQFLIQYYNGEERAKGNILERFSAQQFPDLHSELNLSSLELGDSALYFCASSAGQGGDLLDTQYFGPGTRLTVL.